These 15 T cell receptor beta chains were all obtained from the same sample, sequenced in a study of T cells in Graves' hyperthyroidism and ophthalmopathy. RNA transcripts gave rise to amplified TCR beta CDR3 regions. When the TCR CDR3 underwent first-round RT-PCR, the HTBI primer set was used. TCRdb reprocessed the multiplex PCR reads with MiXCR, giving one entry per CDR3 protein. The profile shows about 350,000 distinct CDR3 sequences, approximately 17% of them singletons. Sequences were obtained from blood. These receptors were obtained from a woman in her twenties or thirties with Graves' hyperthyroidism that later progressed to Graves' ophthalmopathy.

This clonotype was counted ten times or more. This chain joins TRBV27 and TRBJ2-7, with D perhaps assigned TRBD1 or TRBD2 (6 bases each). The V end lost 6 bases, the J end lost 6 bases, and 18 bases lay between the germline ends. Germline CDR1 and CDR2: MNHEY and SMNVEV (reference sequence). CDR3 length: 14 amino acids. The DNA for the CDR3 is TGTGCCAGCAGCCCTCTCTGGGGGGCGGCCGAGCAGTACTTC. Translating gives CASSPLWGAAEQYF.

This clonotype came up many times. The CDR3 DNA follows: TGTGCCAGCAGCTTGGTGCATGAGCAGTTCTTC. This sequence encodes CASSLVHEQFF. V usage is TRBV11-2 and J usage is TRBJ2-1; D gene unclear. V shed 3 bases and J shed 8 bases, with 5 bases lying between them. CDR1 is SGHAT, CDR2 FQNNGV, per germline. This CDR3 is built from 11 residues.

This clonotype has ten or more counts. The chain joins TRBV3-1 to TRBJ2-3; no reliable D call. V was cut by 5 bases and J by 5 bases, with 11 bases left in between. Germline V gives CDR1 LGHDT, CDR2 YNNKEL (reference sequence). The CDR3 runs to 13 residues. In DNA form, the CDR3 reads TGTGCCAGCAGCGCAAGCCCCCAAGATACGCAGTATTTT. Its protein is CASSASPQDTQYF.

This clonotype was found a few times. The gene calls are TRBV19 and TRBJ1-2; TRBD1 aligns across 12 bases. Germline CDR1 is LNHDA and CDR2 is SQIVND (reference sequence). The CDR3 is 14 amino acids. The ends lost 7 bases at V and 8 bases at J; junction bases unmatched: 8. The CDR3: CASTPGQGAAGYTF. CDR3 coding DNA: TGTGCCAGTACCCCGGGACAGGGGGCTGCCGGCTACACCTTC.

Many counts were recorded for this clonotype. This chain joins TRBV12-5 and TRBJ2-7, with a possible D match to TRBD1 (6 bases). The CDR3 spans 17 residues. CDR1 is LGHNT, CDR2 FRNRAP, per germline. The V and J ends lost 2 bases and 2 bases respectively, with 19 bases between them. CDR3 residues: CASGLIEDRESTYEQYF. In DNA, the CDR3 is TGTGCTAGTGGTTTGATCGAGGACAGAGAGAGTACCTACGAGCAGTACTTC.

This clonotype was seen repeatedly, ten times or more. The chain carries TRBV7-9 and TRBJ1-1, with TRBD1 matching 7 bases. The CDR3 runs 16 residues. With V trimmed by 5 bases and J by 5 bases, 14 bases remained unmatched. Germline CDR1 SEHNR, CDR2 FQNEAQ (reference sequence). The CDR3 loop reads CASSQILGQGETEAFF. The CDR3 DNA follows: TGTGCCAGCAGCCAAATCCTCGGGCAGGGGGAGACTGAAGCTTTCTTT.

Comment on this clonotype: This may come from a read error, since a much larger clone is one base off. V usage is TRBV11-2 and J usage is TRBJ2-1; a weak D match, TRBD2 (6 bases). Looked up from germline, CDR1 is SGHAT and CDR2 is FQNNGV. Trimming took 5 bases from V and 4 from J, leaving 15 bases between them. This CDR3 spans 15 amino acids. CDR3 in amino acids: CASSTGGAVYNEQFF. The CDR3, as DNA: TGTGCCAGCAGCACTGGCGGGGCGGTTTACAATGAGCAGTTCTTC.

This clonotype appeared many times. V usage is TRBV5-1 and J usage is TRBJ2-7; possible D gene TRBD2, 5 bases. The V end was cut by 4 bases, the J end by 1 base, with 12 bases between. Germline CDR1 is SGHRS and CDR2 is YFSETQ. This CDR3 contains 14 residues. CDR3 DNA: TGCGCCAGCAGCCCTAGCACAGCTTCCTACGAGCAGTACTTC. Translating gives CASSPSTASYEQYF. Filled out from reference TRBV5-1 and TRBJ2-7, the complete variable domain reads KAGVTQTPRYLIKTRGQQVTLSCSPISGHRSVSWYQQTPGQGLQFLFEYFSETQRNKGNFPGRFSGRQFSNSRSEMNVSTLELGDSALYLCASSPSTASYEQYFGPGTRLTVT.

This clonotype was recorded many times. The J gene is TRBJ2-7, the V gene TRBV28, with D hard to call. The V gene's germline CDR1 is MDHEN and CDR2 SYDVKM. Trimming shortened V by 6 bases and J by 3 bases, and 9 bases separated the two germline ends. This CDR3 has 12 amino acids. The CDR3 loop is CASSLTLYEQYF. As DNA, the CDR3 is TGTGCCAGCAGCTTGACCCTCTACGAGCAGTACTTC.

This clonotype was seen many times. The chain joins TRBV12-3 or TRBV12-4 to TRBJ1-4; TRBD1 is a possible D gene (5 bases). Trimming stripped 3 bases from V and 3 bases from J, with 11 bases between. The CDR3 is 15 residues long. CDR3: CASSLTAGANEKLFF. The DNA for the CDR3 is TGTGCCAGCAGTTTGACAGCTGGAGCTAATGAAAAACTGTTTTTT.

This clonotype was counted ten times or more. The rearrangement links TRBV6-1 to TRBJ2-5; D unclear. This CDR3 has 12 amino acids. Germline lookup yields CDR1 MNHNS and CDR2 SASEGT. The germline V and J ends were trimmed by 2 bases and 5 bases, with 6 bases remaining between them. The CDR3 sequence: CASSEIVETQYF. The CDR3 region has the DNA TGTGCCAGCAGTGAAATTGTCGAGACCCAGTACTTC.

V gene TRBV5-6 combines with J gene TRBJ2-3; D not resolved. CDR3 length: 15 amino acids. Trimming took off 0 bases at V and 2 bases at J, with 10 bases between the two ends. Looked up from germline, CDR1 is SGHDT and CDR2 is YYEEEE. CDR3 loop: CASSLEGSYTDTQYF. The CDR3 DNA reads TGTGCCAGCAGCTTGGAAGGCAGCTACACAGATACGCAGTATTTT.

This clonotype showed up just a few times. The J gene is TRBJ1-4, the V gene TRBV5-5; 7 bases line up with TRBD1. Germline CDR1 is SGHKS and CDR2 is YYEKEE (reference sequence). CDR3 length: 14 residues. V trimming: 4 bases; J trimming: 8 bases; junction bases outside the gene matches: 8. DNA of the CDR3: TGTGCCAGCAGCAGACAGGGTCGGGAGGAAAAACTGTTTTTT. This encodes CASSRQGREEKLFF.

This clonotype occurred many times. The chain uses TRBV7-9 and TRBJ2-6; D not resolved. The germline V and J ends were trimmed by 5 bases and 2 bases, with 10 bases remaining between them. The CDR3 has 15 residues. Germline CDR1 SEHNR, CDR2 FQNEAQ (reference sequence). The CDR3 DNA is TGTGCCAGCAGCCAACAGCAACCTGGGGCCAACGTCCTGACTTTC. Translating it yields CASSQQQPGANVLTF.

This clonotype has at least ten counts. The J gene is TRBJ2-1, the V gene TRBV27; no clear D. The CDR3 runs 13 residues. Trimming took off 5 bases at V and 4 bases at J, with 9 bases between the two ends. Looked up from germline, CDR1 is MNHEY and CDR2 is SMNVEV (reference sequence). The CDR3 is CASSPYRYNEQFF. The DNA for the CDR3 is TGTGCCAGCAGTCCTTACCGGTACAATGAGCAGTTCTTC.